This entry lists 32 T cell receptor beta chains sequenced from one sample in a study of OX40 agonist ivuxolimab in advanced cancers. Assay used: immunoSEQ multiplex PCR; TCRdb lists only in-frame clones, some missing. The sample includes approximately 17,000 clones, 75% to 90% of them seen just once. Sequenced material: CD4+ or CD8+ T cells sorted from blood, taken in a trial of the OX40 agonist ivuxolimab. Receptor source: an adult with an advanced solid tumor such as melanoma, head and neck, liver or kidney cancer.

The CDR3 sequence: CASSYSGEKDYEQYF. In nucleotides, the CDR3 is TGTGCCAGCAGTTACTCGGGGGAGAAGGACTACGAGCAGTACTTC. The chain is built from TRBV6-5 and TRBJ2-7; D may match TRBD1 or TRBD2 (5 bases each). The CDR3 has 15 amino acids. Germline V gene data show CDR1 as MNHEY and CDR2 as SVGAGI. V shed 0 bases and J shed 3 bases, with 12 bases lying between them.

The sample holds a few counts of this clone. The V call is TRBV4-3, the J call TRBJ2-1, with 8 bases lining up with TRBD2. Germline values: CDR1 LGHNA, CDR2 YSLEER. The CDR3 is 15 residues long. The V gene end was trimmed by 5 bases and the J gene end by 7 bases; junction bases not matched to a gene: 10. The CDR3 spells CASSFGLARPNEQFF. CDR3 DNA: TGCGCCAGCAGCTTCGGACTAGCTCGTCCTAATGAGCAGTTCTTC.

This chain joins TRBV29-1 and TRBJ2-7; D possibly corresponds to TRBD1 (6 bases). Deletions cut 7 bases from V and 7 bases from J, with 14 bases between. Per the germline V gene, CDR1 is SQVTM and CDR2 is ANQGSEA. The CDR3 extends over 11 amino acids. Here the CDR3 DNA reads TGCAGCGCTACGGACAGCTTAGAGCAGTACTTC. Amino acid sequence: CSATDSLEQYF.

The chain couples TRBV7-9 to TRBJ2-1, with D unresolved. CDR1 is SEHNR, CDR2 FQNEAQ, per germline (reference sequence). The CDR3 length is 12 residues. V lost 5 bases to trimming and J lost 8 bases, with 10 bases between them. The CDR3 bases are TGTGCCAGCAGCCGTCTGGACGATGAGCAGTTCTTC. This codes for CASSRLDDEQFF.

Only one count was recorded for this clone. This chain connects TRBV27 to TRBJ2-2; D unresolved. The CDR3 is 14 residues long. Trimming took off 3 bases at V and 0 bases at J, with 5 bases between the two ends. Germline assignment: CDR1 MNHEY and CDR2 SMNVEV (reference sequence). The chain's CDR3 is CASSFSPNTGELFF. The CDR3 DNA sequence: TGTGCCAGCAGTTTTTCCCCGAACACCGGGGAGCTGTTTTTT.

The chain joins TRBV28 to TRBJ2-7, with 13 nucleotides matching TRBD2. Germline-derived CDR1 and CDR2 are MDHEN and SYDVKM. CDR3 size: 14 residues. Trimming removed 5 bases from V and 6 bases from J; junction bases left unmatched: 4. Here the CDR3 reads CASSPLAGGGEQYF. In nucleotides, the CDR3 is TGTGCCAGCAGTCCACTAGCGGGAGGGGGCGAGCAGTACTTC.

V usage is TRBV4-1 and J usage is TRBJ2-1; D is ambiguous. Trimming cost V 0 bases and J 2 bases, with 8 bases left between them. This CDR3 is built from 15 residues. Germline V gives CDR1 MGHRA, CDR2 YSYEKL. The CDR3 loop is CASSQDPVTYNEQFF. The CDR3 DNA reads as TGCGCCAGCAGCCAAGATCCAGTAACCTACAATGAGCAGTTCTTC.

The chain has TRBV7-8 and TRBJ1-1, with 7 bases identical to TRBD1. This CDR3 region has 14 residues. V gave up 5 bases and J gave up 4 bases; unmatched junction bases: 7. CDR1 is SGHVS and CDR2 is FQNEAQ in the germline V gene. CDR3 in amino acids: CASSEDRLSTEAFF. CDR3 in DNA: TGTGCCAGCAGCGAGGACAGGCTCAGCACTGAAGCTTTCTTT.

The rearrangement joins TRBV9 to TRBJ1-1, with D tentatively TRBD1 (5 bases). This CDR3 is built from 14 residues. Per germline, CDR1 SGDLS and CDR2 YYNGEE. V was clipped by 4 bases and J by 1 base, with 11 bases between them. The CDR3 region is CASSFRDRNTEAFF. CDR3 in DNA: TGTGCCAGCAGCTTCCGGGACCGGAACACTGAAGCTTTCTTT.

CDR3 sequence (DNA): TGTGCCAGCAGCCCATCAGGGAGACAAGAGACCCAGTACTTC. This codes for CASSPSGRQETQYF. V gene TRBV7-9 combines with J gene TRBJ2-5, with D possibly being TRBD1 or TRBD2 (5 bases each). The CDR3 is made up of 14 amino acids. Germline CDR1 SEHNR, CDR2 FQNEAQ (reference sequence). The V and J ends lost 5 bases and 2 bases respectively, with 12 bases between them.

This rearrangement joins TRBV11-2 to TRBJ1-5; D might be TRBD1 (5 bases). The CDR3 loop spans 14 amino acids. Between the trimmed V and J ends, which lost 5 bases and 3 bases, there was a span of 11 bases. Germline V gene data show CDR1 as SGHAT and CDR2 as FQNNGV. DNA for the CDR3: TGTGCCAGCAGCCACGGGGGGGACAATCAGCCCCAGCATTTT. It specifies CASSHGGDNQPQHF.

The gene calls are TRBV19 and TRBJ2-1; D unclear. Germline CDR1 LNHDA, CDR2 SQIVND (reference sequence). With 2 bases removed from V and 5 bases from J, the gap between germline ends came to 4 bases. This CDR3 spans 12 amino acids. CDR3 sequence reads: CASSIINNEQFF. DNA of the CDR3: TGTGCCAGTAGTATAATTAACAATGAGCAGTTCTTC. Supplemented by reference TRBV19 and TRBJ2-1, the full variable domain reads DGGITQSPKYLFRKEGQNVTLSCEQNLNHDAMYWYRQDPGQGLRLIYYSQIVNDFQKGDIAEGYSVSREKKESFPLTVTSAQKNPTAFYLCASSIINNEQFFGPGTRLTVL.

This clone was detected once. V usage is TRBV7-2 and J usage is TRBJ2-1; D possibly corresponds to TRBD2 (6 bases). CDR1 SGHTA and CDR2 FQGNSA come from the germline V gene. The V end lost 4 bases, the J end lost 3 bases, and 10 bases lay between the germline ends. The CDR3 is 14 residues long. The CDR3 loop reads CASSSGTFYNEQFF. The CDR3 nucleotides read TGTGCCAGCAGCTCCGGGACTTTCTACAATGAGCAGTTCTTC.

V and J are TRBV28 and TRBJ2-7; D might be TRBD2 (6 bases). The CDR3 sequence is 11 residues long. V shed 11 bases and J shed 3 bases, with 11 bases lying between them. Germline assignment: CDR1 MDHEN and CDR2 SYDVKM. For the CDR3, the DNA is TGTGCCGTAGAGCGGGTCTACGAGCAGTACTTC. Encoded protein: CAVERVYEQYF.

The rearrangement joins TRBV27 to TRBJ1-3; D unresolved. The germline V and J ends were trimmed by 3 bases and 4 bases, with 10 bases remaining between them. This CDR3 comprises 14 residues. Germline values: CDR1 MNHEY, CDR2 SMNVEV (reference sequence). The CDR3 loop reads CASSLRVGGNTIYF. CDR3 coding DNA: TGTGCCAGCAGTTTGCGTGTAGGAGGAAACACCATATATTTT.

The J gene is TRBJ2-3, the V gene TRBV10-3; possibly TRBD2 for D (5 bases). Germline V gives CDR1 ENHRY, CDR2 SYGVKD. The CDR3 totals 16 residues. V shed 2 bases and J shed 0 bases, with 12 bases lying between them. The CDR3 spells CAISEDSSRSTDTQYF. The CDR3 DNA is TGTGCCATCAGTGAGGATTCTAGCCGGAGCACAGATACGCAGTATTTT.

The CDR3 bases are TGTGCCAGCAGCAAGGCTGGACAGGGAACCTACGAGCAGTACTTC. Encoded protein: CASSKAGQGTYEQYF. The V and J genes are TRBV21-1 and TRBJ2-7; the table assigns TRBD1, which was not confirmed against the DNA. TRBV21-1 is designated a pseudogene. The CDR3 is made up of 15 amino acids.

V usage is TRBV7-9 and J usage is TRBJ1-1, with D possibly matching TRBD1 (5 bases). Germline CDR1 SEHNR, CDR2 FQNEAQ (reference sequence). V was shortened by 1 base and J by 7 bases, with 13 bases between the two germline ends. The CDR3 runs to 14 residues. The CDR3 region is CASSLDLGTVEAFF. CDR3 nucleotides: TGTGCCAGCAGCTTAGATCTAGGGACGGTTGAAGCTTTCTTT.

This sequence joins TRBV25-1 and TRBJ2-1, with 11 bases matching TRBD2. The germline CDR1 and CDR2 sequences are MGHDK and SYGVNS. The CDR3 consists of 18 residues. The trim removed 3 bases at V and 5 bases at J, leaving 12 bases unmatched. The CDR3 nucleotides read TGTGCCAGCAGTGAGTTAAATAGCGGGAGGGCCGAAGACAATGAGCAGTTCTTC. Translation: CASSELNSGRAEDNEQFF.

This chain connects TRBV7-8 to TRBJ1-2; D unclear. Germline loops: CDR1 SGHVS, CDR2 FQNEAQ. V lost 4 bases, J lost 6 bases, and 9 bases lay in between. There are 12 residues in the CDR3. CDR3 loop: CASSSEPDGYTF. CDR3 nucleotide sequence: TGTGCCAGCAGCTCAGAACCGGATGGCTACACCTTC.

The chain links TRBV2 to TRBJ1-5; D is uncertain. Germline V gives CDR1 SNHLY, CDR2 FYNNEI. The CDR3 is 12 residues long. The germline V and J ends were trimmed by 2 bases and 11 bases, with 10 bases remaining between them. As DNA, the CDR3 is TGTGCCAGCAGTGAAAAAGGTGTGTCCCAGCATTTT. Residues: CASSEKGVSQHF.

The rearrangement joins TRBV10-2 to TRBJ2-7; 11 bases match TRBD2. From germline, CDR1 is WSHSY and CDR2 SAAADI. The CDR3 extends over 14 amino acids. Unmatched junction bases numbered 6, after V lost 7 bases and J lost 4 bases. DNA of the CDR3: TGCGCCAGCACTACTAGCGGGAGAGGGTACGAGCAGTACTTC. Encoded protein: CASTTSGRGYEQYF.

The V gene is TRBV7-9, the J gene TRBJ2-7; D tentatively fits TRBD1 or TRBD2 (5 bases each). The CDR3 runs to 14 residues. Germline V gene sequence: CDR1 SEHNR, CDR2 FQNEAQ (reference sequence). V was trimmed by 6 bases and J by 5 bases, leaving 17 bases between them. In nucleotides, the CDR3 is TGTGCCAGCAGGCAATCCGGGACGACCCACGAGCAGTACTTC. Protein: CASRQSGTTHEQYF.

The V call is TRBV19, the J call TRBJ2-1, with 8 bases aligning to TRBD1. This CDR3 is 12 amino acids long. J gave up 6 bases and V 7 bases, and 2 bases lay outside the gene matches. Germline CDR1 is LNHDA and CDR2 is SQIVND (reference sequence). CDR3 nucleotide sequence: TGTGCCAGTATGCAGGGGGCCAATGAGCAGTTCTTC. This encodes CASMQGANEQFF.

This clone was recorded a few times. The chain employs TRBV15 and TRBJ2-7; D unclear. CDR1 and CDR2 from the germline V gene are LNHNV and YYDKDF (reference sequence). V was clipped by 4 bases and J by 0 bases, with 16 bases between them. This CDR3 is built from 16 residues. The CDR3 bases are TGTGCCACCAGCACCGATCTGAGTCCGAGCTCCTACGAGCAGTACTTC. As protein: CATSTDLSPSSYEQYF. The variable domain in full, with the rest retrieved from reference TRBV15 and TRBJ2-7, is DAMVIQNPRYQVTQFGKPVTLSCSQTLNHNVMYWYQQKSSQAPKLLFHYYDKDFNNEADTPDNFQSRRPNTSFCFLDIRSPGLGDTAMYLCATSTDLSPSSYEQYFGPGTRLTVT.

This chain joins TRBV7-9 and TRBJ1-5, with D unresolved. Germline V gene data show CDR1 as SEHNR and CDR2 as FQNEAQ (reference sequence). The CDR3 consists of 14 residues. The V gene lost 4 bases and the J gene lost 0 bases, with 7 bases spanning the gap. The CDR3 protein is CASSSRGSNQPQHF. The CDR3 DNA reads TGTGCCAGCAGCTCCCGTGGTAGCAATCAGCCCCAGCATTTT.

This chain links TRBV19 with TRBJ2-7; TRBD2 aligns across 8 bases. In germline, CDR1 is LNHDA, CDR2 SQIVND (reference sequence). V trimming: 1 base; J trimming: 3 bases; junction bases outside the gene matches: 5. The CDR3 is made up of 15 amino acids. The chain's CDR3 is CASSIASGGYYEQYF. In DNA form, the CDR3 reads TGTGCCAGTAGTATAGCGAGCGGGGGCTACTACGAGCAGTACTTC.

This chain uses TRBV5-4 with TRBJ2-7; TRBD1 agrees at 8 bases. CDR1 and CDR2 (germline): SGHNT, YYREEE (reference sequence). The V and J ends lost 1 base and 2 bases, in that order; junction bases with no gene match: 2. This CDR3 is 14 amino acids long. The CDR3 loop is CASSLWDRPYEQYF. The CDR3 coding sequence is TGTGCCAGCAGCTTGTGGGACAGGCCCTACGAGCAGTACTTC.

The chain joins TRBV5-5 to TRBJ2-7, with D maybe TRBD2 (5 bases). CDR3 length equals 13 residues. Trimming stripped 1 base from V and 1 base from J, with 6 bases between. Germline CDR1 reads SGHKS; CDR2 reads YYEKEE (reference sequence). CDR3: CASSLTGSYEQYF. As DNA, the CDR3 is TGTGCCAGCAGCTTGACGGGGTCCTACGAGCAGTACTTC.

By sample share, this clone is medium-sized. This chain links TRBV11-3 with TRBJ1-1, with a tentative D call TRBD1 (5 bases). This CDR3 spans 15 amino acids. Germline V gene data show CDR1 as SGHNT and CDR2 as YENEEA. V was trimmed by 2 bases and J by 1 base, leaving 11 bases between them. The CDR3 sequence is CASSLQFQGNTEAFF. CDR3 coding DNA: TGTGCCAGCAGCTTACAGTTCCAGGGGAACACTGAAGCTTTCTTT. Together with reference TRBV11-3 and TRBJ1-1, the CDR3 gives the full variable domain: EAGVVQSPRYKIIEKKQPVAFWCNPISGHNTLYWYLQNLGQGPELLIRYENEEAVDDSQLPKDRFSAERLKGVDSTLKIQPAELGDSAVYLCASSLQFQGNTEAFFGQGTRLTVV.

The V gene is TRBV9, the J gene TRBJ2-3; D is ambiguous. Trimming removed 4 bases from V and 2 bases from J, with 8 bases in between. The CDR3 runs to 13 residues. Looked up from germline, CDR1 is SGDLS and CDR2 is YYNGEE. The CDR3 spells CASSRRLTDTQYF. For the CDR3, the DNA is TGTGCCAGCAGCCGCCGACTCACAGATACGCAGTATTTT.

The chain is built from TRBV7-3 and TRBJ2-1; D is undetermined. The V gene's germline CDR1 is SGHTA and CDR2 FQGTGA. Trimming took 0 bases from V and 1 from J, leaving 4 bases between them. CDR3 size: 14 residues. The CDR3 sequence: CASSLTQSYNEQFF. CDR3 sequence (DNA): TGTGCCAGCAGCTTAACCCAATCCTACAATGAGCAGTTCTTC.